Each of the 28 T cell receptor beta chains below was sequenced from the same sample in a study (dated by TCRdb to about 2015). The library was obtained by 5' RACE. The listed sequencing device is Illumina MiSeq. The public reads were run again by TCRdb, first through fastp at Q25 and then through MiXCR, and only productive beta chains were kept. A single entry per CDR3 protein holds the most common genes and DNA from its merged rows. The sample includes approximately 29,000 distinct CDR3 sequences, with 26% observed a single time. The top ten clonotypes cover less than 4% of the sample. Sequencing was carried out using naive CD4+ T cells sorted from a lymph node. Taken with the paper, the label for cell subset or site translates to: naive CD4+ T cells, CD4+CD45RA+CD25-. These receptors were taken from a female donor with breast cancer.

V usage is TRBV5-1 and J usage is TRBJ1-1; D ambiguous. V shed 5 bases and J shed 0 bases, with 8 bases lying between them. CDR1 SGHRS and CDR2 YFSETQ come from the germline V gene. This CDR3 contains 13 residues. CDR3 protein: CASSWTLNTEAFF. Here the CDR3 DNA reads TGCGCCAGCAGTTGGACCCTGAACACTGAAGCTTTCTTT.

This clonotype turned up a few times. V usage is TRBV27 and J usage is TRBJ2-5; no clear D gene. The CDR3 extends over 12 amino acids. V was trimmed by 4 bases and J by 5 bases, leaving 8 bases between them. Germline V gene sequence: CDR1 MNHEY, CDR2 SMNVEV (reference sequence). DNA of the CDR3: TGTGCCAGCAGTTCCCTGGGGGAGACCCAGTACTTC. Protein: CASSSLGETQYF.

The rearrangement links TRBV12-3 or TRBV12-4 to TRBJ2-7; 10 nucleotides line up with TRBD2. The CDR3 consists of 14 residues. The V and J ends lost 6 bases and 6 bases, in that order; junction bases with no gene match: 8. The CDR3 here is CASSQPSGSREQYF. Here the CDR3 DNA reads TGTGCCAGCAGCCAGCCTAGCGGGAGCCGCGAGCAGTACTTC.

This clonotype has more than one count but fewer than ten. At one boundary the junction diverges from the germline segment, which might be a read error. V and J are TRBV7-7 and TRBJ2-3, with a tentative D call TRBD2 (7 bases). CDR1 SSHAT and CDR2 FNYEAQ come from the germline V gene (reference sequence). This CDR3 region has 15 residues. The DNA of the CDR3 is TGTGCTAGCAGCTTTAGTCCAGGGGAGGGAGATACGCAGTATTTT. Protein sequence: CASSFSPGEGDTQYF.

There are a few counts of this clonotype. This chain uses TRBV10-2 with TRBJ2-3, with 10 bases matching TRBD1. This CDR3 region has 16 residues. From germline, CDR1 is WSHSY and CDR2 SAAADI. Germline trimming cut 3 bases from V and 3 bases from J; bases unmatched to any gene: 6. For the CDR3, the DNA is TGCGCCAGCAGTGAACCCGGACAGGGGGGGACAGATACGCAGTATTTT. It yields the protein CASSEPGQGGTDTQYF.

The chain couples TRBV27 to TRBJ2-5, with D possibly matching TRBD2 (5 bases). The germline V gene has CDR1 MNHEY and CDR2 SMNVEV (reference sequence). Trimming left V 2 bases short and J 7 bases short, with 8 bases between. CDR3 length: 12 residues. CDR3 sequence: CASSLIGGTQYF. The CDR3 region has the DNA TGTGCCAGCAGTTTAATAGGAGGGACCCAGTACTTC.

This clonotype has at least ten counts. The chain links TRBV6-5 to TRBJ2-7; TRBD2 might be the D (5 bases). The length of the CDR3 is 15 residues. V gave up 1 base and J gave up 0 bases, with 10 bases separating them. Looked up from germline, CDR1 is MNHEY and CDR2 is SVGAGI. DNA of the CDR3: TGTGCCAGCAGTTACTGGGCAGGAGGCTCCTACGAGCAGTACTTC. It specifies CASSYWAGGSYEQYF.

The rearrangement links TRBV4-1 to TRBJ2-2, with D hard to call. The CDR3 extends over 14 amino acids. Between the trimmed V and J ends, which lost 0 bases and 5 bases, there was a span of 7 bases. Germline V lookup: CDR1 MGHRA, CDR2 YSYEKL. The CDR3 DNA is TGCGCCAGCAGCCAAGATCTAGGGACCGGGGAGCTGTTTTTT. Amino acid sequence: CASSQDLGTGELFF.

This clonotype has ten or more counts. The chain employs TRBV2 and TRBJ1-1; 8 positions match TRBD1. Trimming removed 7 bases from V and 2 bases from J; junction bases left unmatched: 6. The CDR3 spans 14 residues. Germline CDR1 is SNHLY and CDR2 is FYNNEI. The CDR3 is CASTLQGGNTEAFF. CDR3 bases: TGTGCCAGCACCTTACAGGGGGGAAACACTGAAGCTTTCTTT.

This clonotype was detected a few times. CDR3 nucleotide sequence: TGTGCCAGCAACCAGCCGGGACAGGTTTATGGCTACACCTTC. Its translation: CASNQPGQVYGYTF. This chain links TRBV12-3 or TRBV12-4 with TRBJ1-2; 8 positions agree with TRBD1. J was trimmed by 5 bases and V by 7 bases; bases with no gene match: 9. This CDR3 spans 14 amino acids.

This clonotype was recorded only once. A much larger clone lies a single base off, so this may be a read error. The chain has TRBV12-3 or TRBV12-4 and TRBJ2-7, with a weak D call TRBD2 (6 bases). This CDR3 comprises 14 residues. CDR3 in DNA: TGTACCAGCAGTTTTATGGGAGGTTACAACGAGCAGTACTTC. It is translated as CTSSFMGGYNEQYF.

In regard to this clonotype: A much larger clone differs by one base, so this may be a read error. The chain couples TRBV6-5 to TRBJ1-2, with a weak D call TRBD1 (5 bases). The CDR3 totals 13 residues. Germline CDR1 is MNHEY and CDR2 is SVGAGI. The CDR3 sequence is CASKRGTGLGNTF. The CDR3 DNA reads as TGTGCCAGCAAAAGGGGCACTGGCCTTGGCAACACCTTC.

V and J are TRBV13 and TRBJ2-4, with a possible D match to TRBD1 (6 bases). Between the trimmed V and J ends, which lost 6 bases and 7 bases, there was a span of 13 bases. The CDR3 is made up of 13 amino acids. CDR1 and CDR2 from the germline V gene are PRHDT and FYEKMQ (reference sequence). CDR3 protein: CASSLQGTNIQYF. DNA of the CDR3: TGTGCCAGCAGTTTGCAGGGGACGAACATTCAGTACTTC.

This chain links TRBV15 with TRBJ1-6; D perhaps matches TRBD1 (5 bases). Germline V gives CDR1 LNHNV, CDR2 YYDKDF (reference sequence). This CDR3 region has 14 residues. The V end was cut by 1 base, the J end by 7 bases, with 8 bases between. CDR3 DNA sequence: TGTGCCACCAGCAGAGCAGGGACCAATTCACCCCTCCACTTT. This translates into CATSRAGTNSPLHF.

This clonotype has only a few counts. The chain carries TRBV6-5 and TRBJ2-2; D not resolved. Per germline, CDR1 MNHEY and CDR2 SVGAGI. Between the trimmed V and J ends, which lost 0 bases and 6 bases, there was a span of 5 bases. The CDR3 contains 13 residues. For the CDR3, the DNA is TGTGCCAGCAGTTACTCGCTGGCCGGGGAGCTGTTTTTT. Its protein is CASSYSLAGELFF.

This clonotype was counted a single time. A much larger clone is a single base away; this may be a read error. This sequence joins TRBV5-1 and TRBJ2-5; D may be TRBD1 or TRBD2 (5 bases each). The CDR3 totals 12 residues. V was pared by 1 base and J by 10 bases, with 11 bases between. Germline V gene lookup returns CDR1 SGHRS and CDR2 YFSETQ. In DNA, the CDR3 is TGCGCCAGCAGCTTGTCCGGGGCGGGCCAGTACTTC. This sequence encodes CASSLSGAGQYF.

The CDR3: CASSPDRASEQFF. The CDR3 bases are TGTGCCAGCAGCCCCGACAGGGCGAGTGAGCAGTTCTTC. The J gene is TRBJ2-1, the V gene TRBV4-2; 7 bases align to TRBD1. The ends lost 4 bases at V and 9 bases at J; junction bases unmatched: 6. Germline V gives CDR1 LGHNA, CDR2 YNFKEQ. The CDR3 covers 13 residues.

Relative to its sample, this clonotype is medium-sized. This rearrangement joins TRBV6-6 to TRBJ1-2; D is uncertain. There are 13 residues in the CDR3. Germline-derived CDR1 and CDR2 are MNHNY and SVGAGI (reference sequence). The V end lost 6 bases, the J end lost 3 bases, and 11 bases lay between the germline ends. CDR3: CASSPGRDYGYTF. CDR3 in DNA: TGTGCCAGCAGCCCCGGGAGAGACTATGGCTACACCTTC.

The chain employs TRBV5-1 and TRBJ1-3; 7 nucleotides line up with TRBD1. This CDR3 region has 19 residues. The V gene end was trimmed by 4 bases and the J gene end by 0 bases; junction bases not matched to a gene: 16. The germline V gene has CDR1 SGHRS and CDR2 YFSETQ. The CDR3 sequence is CASSPRDSLRGLSGNTIYF. For the CDR3, the DNA is TGCGCCAGCAGCCCCCGGGACAGCCTACGAGGGCTCTCTGGAAACACCATATATTTT. Full variable domain (outside the CDR3, taken from reference TRBV5-1 and TRBJ1-3): KAGVTQTPRYLIKTRGQQVTLSCSPISGHRSVSWYQQTPGQGLQFLFEYFSETQRNKGNFPGRFSGRQFSNSRSEMNVSTLELGDSALYLCASSPRDSLRGLSGNTIYFGEGSWLTVV.

Details on this clonotype: It is likely a read error, because the conserved phenylalanine at the end of the CDR3 is missing. The V and J genes are TRBV18 and TRBJ1-6; D is unresolved. Per germline, CDR1 KGHSH and CDR2 LQKENI. The CDR3 has 14 residues. The CDR3 sequence: CASPSGSPNSPLHL. The CDR3 DNA reads as TGTGCTTCGCCTAGCGGCAGCCCTAATTCACCCCTCCACTTG.

The rearrangement joins TRBV25-1 to TRBJ2-1, with no clear D. There are 16 residues in the CDR3. V dropped 4 bases and J dropped 0 bases, with 13 bases sitting between them. The germline gives CDR1 MGHDK, CDR2 SYGVNS. The CDR3 nucleotides are TGTGCCAGCAGTGCCCTTCCGGGCCGCTCCTACAATGAGCAGTTCTTC. Amino acids: CASSALPGRSYNEQFF.

This clonotype has more than one count but fewer than ten. J is TRBJ2-7 and V is TRBV7-2; 14 nucleotides line up with TRBD2. The CDR3 has 15 residues. Per germline, CDR1 SGHTA and CDR2 FQGNSA. V lost 5 bases to trimming and J lost 6 bases; unmatched junction nucleotides: 6. The CDR3 coding sequence is TGTGCCAGCAGCCAAAAGGGACTAGCGGGAGTCGAGCAGTACTTC. Translating gives CASSQKGLAGVEQYF.

The rearrangement joins TRBV7-9 to TRBJ1-4; D might be TRBD1 (6 bases). V was cut by 2 bases and J by 8 bases, with 12 bases left in between. Germline V CDR1 and CDR2: SEHNR, FQNEAQ (reference sequence). The CDR3 spans 14 residues. The CDR3 DNA reads TGTGCCAGCAGCTTAAGGGGGGGACGCGAAAAACTGTTTTTT. It translates to CASSLRGGREKLFF.

Details on this clonotype: As the CDR3 is not closed by the conserved phenylalanine or tryptophan, this likely results from a read error. The gene calls are TRBV2 and TRBJ2-7; 9 nucleotides agree with TRBD1. The germline V gene has CDR1 SNHLY and CDR2 FYNNEI. The V segment lost 10 bases and the J segment 2 bases; nucleotides outside the gene matches: 6. The CDR3 sequence is 13 residues long. The CDR3 spells CAKRDREAYEQYS. The CDR3 DNA sequence: TGTGCCAAGAGGGACAGGGAAGCCTACGAGCAGTACTCC.

This clonotype was seen more than once but under ten times. J is TRBJ1-1 and V is TRBV29-1, with a possible D match to TRBD1 (5 bases). Germline-derived CDR1 and CDR2 are SQVTM and ANQGSEA. The V end was cut by 1 base, the J end by 0 bases, with 9 bases between. The CDR3 has 14 amino acids. The CDR3 DNA follows: TGCAGCGTTGAAGTCCGGGGGGTGAACACTGAAGCTTTCTTT. It is translated as CSVEVRGVNTEAFF. Filled out from reference TRBV29-1 and TRBJ1-1, the complete variable domain reads SAVISQKPSRDICQRGTSLTIQCQVDSQVTMMFWYRQQPGQSLTLIATANQGSEATYESGFVIDKFPISRPNLTFSTLTVSNMSPEDSSIYLCSVEVRGVNTEAFFGQGTRLTVV.

V gene TRBV5-1 combines with J gene TRBJ1-1; 8 nucleotides line up with TRBD1. Looked up from germline, CDR1 is SGHRS and CDR2 is YFSETQ. V dropped 4 bases and J dropped 1; count of bases not matched to a gene: 18. CDR3 length: 19 amino acids. The CDR3 nucleotides are TGCGCCAGCAGCCCCGGACAGGGAAGGGGTTACATTGGGAACACTGAAGCTTTCTTT. Amino acids: CASSPGQGRGYIGNTEAFF.

The gene calls are TRBV2 and TRBJ1-4, with D perhaps TRBD1 (6 bases). Germline assignment: CDR1 SNHLY and CDR2 FYNNEI. This CDR3 has 13 amino acids. V lost 3 bases to trimming and J lost 8 bases, with 10 bases between them. DNA for the CDR3: TGTGCCAGCAGTGAGAACAGGGACGAAAAACTGTTTTTT. Protein sequence: CASSENRDEKLFF.

This clonotype has just a few counts. This chain uses TRBV29-1 with TRBJ2-5, with D tentatively TRBD2 (6 bases). Trimming removed 2 bases at V and 4 bases at J, with 11 bases between. Germline CDR1 reads SQVTM; CDR2 reads ANQGSEA. The CDR3 extends over 13 amino acids. The CDR3 region is CSVERGAGETQYF. In DNA, the CDR3 is TGCAGCGTTGAAAGGGGAGCGGGAGAGACCCAGTACTTC. The whole variable domain, remainder taken from reference TRBV29-1 and TRBJ2-5, is SAVISQKPSRDICQRGTSLTIQCQVDSQVTMMFWYRQQPGQSLTLIATANQGSEATYESGFVIDKFPISRPNLTFSTLTVSNMSPEDSSIYLCSVERGAGETQYFGPGTRLLVL.